This T cell receptor (beta chain) was retrieved from a study of T cells in Graves' hyperthyroidism and ophthalmopathy. Germline CDR1 SGHVS, CDR2 FNYEAQ. This CDR3 has 15 amino acids. The ends were cut back, 5 bases at V and 6 bases at J, with 20 bases in the middle. Authors of the study amplified TCR beta CDR3 regions from RNA transcripts. The primer set for the first-round RT-PCR of the TCR CDR3 was HTBI. TCRdb reanalysed the multiplex PCR reads using MiXCR and keeps one entry per CDR3 protein. This sample has fewer than 350,000 distinct CDR3 sequences; about a sixth occur once, and the top ten carry roughly a sixth. This clonotype was seen ten or more times.

V and J are TRBV7-6 and TRBJ2-7; no clear D. This sequence was found in a woman aged 35 to 49 with Graves' ophthalmopathy. The sample taken for sequencing was blood. CDR3 loop: CASSPPGAGVGEQYF. As DNA, the CDR3 is TGTGCCAGCAGCCCCCCCGGTGCTGGGGTCGGCGAGCAGTACTTC.